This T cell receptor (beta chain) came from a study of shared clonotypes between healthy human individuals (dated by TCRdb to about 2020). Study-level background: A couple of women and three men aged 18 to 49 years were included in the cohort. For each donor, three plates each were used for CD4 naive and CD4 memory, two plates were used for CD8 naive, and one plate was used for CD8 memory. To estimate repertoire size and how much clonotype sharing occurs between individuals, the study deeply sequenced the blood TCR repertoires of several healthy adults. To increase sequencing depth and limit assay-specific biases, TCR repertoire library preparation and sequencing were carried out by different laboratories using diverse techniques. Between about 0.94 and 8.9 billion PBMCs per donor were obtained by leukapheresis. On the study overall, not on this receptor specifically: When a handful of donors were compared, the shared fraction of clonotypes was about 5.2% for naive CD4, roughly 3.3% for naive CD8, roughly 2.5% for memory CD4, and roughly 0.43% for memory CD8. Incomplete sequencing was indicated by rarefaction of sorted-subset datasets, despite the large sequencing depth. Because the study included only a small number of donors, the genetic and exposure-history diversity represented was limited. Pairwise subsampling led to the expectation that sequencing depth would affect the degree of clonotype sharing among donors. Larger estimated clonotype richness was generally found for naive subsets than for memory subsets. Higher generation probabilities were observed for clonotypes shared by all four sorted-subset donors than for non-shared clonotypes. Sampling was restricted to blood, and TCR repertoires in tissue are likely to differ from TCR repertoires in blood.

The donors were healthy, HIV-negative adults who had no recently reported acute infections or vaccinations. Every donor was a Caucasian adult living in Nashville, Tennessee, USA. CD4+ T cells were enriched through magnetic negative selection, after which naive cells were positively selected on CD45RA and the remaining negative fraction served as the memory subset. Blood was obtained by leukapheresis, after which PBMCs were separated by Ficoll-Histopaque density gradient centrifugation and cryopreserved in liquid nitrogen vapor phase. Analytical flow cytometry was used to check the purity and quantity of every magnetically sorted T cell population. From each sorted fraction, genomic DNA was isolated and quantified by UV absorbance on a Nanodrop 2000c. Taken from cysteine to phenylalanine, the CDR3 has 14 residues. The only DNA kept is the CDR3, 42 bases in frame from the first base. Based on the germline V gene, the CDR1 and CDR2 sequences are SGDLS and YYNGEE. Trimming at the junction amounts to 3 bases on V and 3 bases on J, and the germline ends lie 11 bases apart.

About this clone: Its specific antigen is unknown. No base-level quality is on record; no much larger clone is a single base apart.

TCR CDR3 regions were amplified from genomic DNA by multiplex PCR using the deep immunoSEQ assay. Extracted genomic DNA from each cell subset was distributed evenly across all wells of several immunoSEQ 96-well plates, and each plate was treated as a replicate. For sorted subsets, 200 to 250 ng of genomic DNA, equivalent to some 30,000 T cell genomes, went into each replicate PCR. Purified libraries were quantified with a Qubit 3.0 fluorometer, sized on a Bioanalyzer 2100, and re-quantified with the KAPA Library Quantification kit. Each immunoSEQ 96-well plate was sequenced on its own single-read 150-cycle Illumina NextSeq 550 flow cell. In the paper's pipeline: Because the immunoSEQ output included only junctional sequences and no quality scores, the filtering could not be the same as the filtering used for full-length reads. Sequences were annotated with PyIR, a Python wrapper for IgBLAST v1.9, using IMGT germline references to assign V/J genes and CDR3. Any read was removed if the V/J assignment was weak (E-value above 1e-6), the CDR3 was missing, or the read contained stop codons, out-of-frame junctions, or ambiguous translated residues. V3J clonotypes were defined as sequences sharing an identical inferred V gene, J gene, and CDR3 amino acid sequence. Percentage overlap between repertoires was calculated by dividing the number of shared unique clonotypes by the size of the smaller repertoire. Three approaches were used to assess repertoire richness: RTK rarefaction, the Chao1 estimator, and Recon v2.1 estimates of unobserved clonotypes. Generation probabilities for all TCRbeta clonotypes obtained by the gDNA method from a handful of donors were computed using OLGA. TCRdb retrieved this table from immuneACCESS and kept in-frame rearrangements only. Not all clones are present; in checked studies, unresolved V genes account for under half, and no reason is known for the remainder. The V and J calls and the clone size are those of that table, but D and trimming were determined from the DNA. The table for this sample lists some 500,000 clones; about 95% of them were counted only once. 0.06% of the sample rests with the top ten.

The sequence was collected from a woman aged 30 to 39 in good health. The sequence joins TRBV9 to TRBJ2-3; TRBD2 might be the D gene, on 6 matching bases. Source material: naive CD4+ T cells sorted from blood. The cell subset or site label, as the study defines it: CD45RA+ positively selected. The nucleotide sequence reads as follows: TGTGCCAGCAGCGCCCGACTAGAAACAGATACGCAGTATTTT. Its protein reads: CASSARLETDTQYF.